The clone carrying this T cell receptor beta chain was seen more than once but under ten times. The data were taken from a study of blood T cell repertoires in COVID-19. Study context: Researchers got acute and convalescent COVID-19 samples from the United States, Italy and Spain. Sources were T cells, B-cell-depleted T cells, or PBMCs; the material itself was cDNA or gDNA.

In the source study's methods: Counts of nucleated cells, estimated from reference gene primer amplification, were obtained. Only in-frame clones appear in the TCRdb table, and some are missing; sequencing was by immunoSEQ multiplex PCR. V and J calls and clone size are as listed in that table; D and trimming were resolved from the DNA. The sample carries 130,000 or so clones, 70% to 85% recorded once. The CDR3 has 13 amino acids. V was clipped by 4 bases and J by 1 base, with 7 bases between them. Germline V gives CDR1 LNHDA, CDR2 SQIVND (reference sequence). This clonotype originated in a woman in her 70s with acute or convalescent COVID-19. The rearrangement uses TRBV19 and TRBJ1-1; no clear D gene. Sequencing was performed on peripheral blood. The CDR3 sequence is CASSTGENTEAFF. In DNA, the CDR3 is TGTGCCAGTAGTACCGGGGAGAACACTGAAGCTTTCTTT.